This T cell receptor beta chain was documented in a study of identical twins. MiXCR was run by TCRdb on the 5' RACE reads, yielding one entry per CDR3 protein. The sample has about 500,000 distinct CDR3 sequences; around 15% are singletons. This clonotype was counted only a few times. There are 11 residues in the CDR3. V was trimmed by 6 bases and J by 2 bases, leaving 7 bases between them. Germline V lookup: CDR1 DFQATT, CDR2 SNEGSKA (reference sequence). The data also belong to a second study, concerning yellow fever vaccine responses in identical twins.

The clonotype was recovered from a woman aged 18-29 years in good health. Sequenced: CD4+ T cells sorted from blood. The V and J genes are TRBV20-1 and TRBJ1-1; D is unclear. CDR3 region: CSAIKNTEAFF. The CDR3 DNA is TGCAGTGCCATCAAAAACACTGAAGCTTTCTTT.